This T cell receptor (beta chain) was profiled in a study of blood T cell repertoires in COVID-19. Study summary: Acute-phase and convalescent COVID-19 samples originated in the United States, Italy and Spain.

This CDR3 comprises 14 residues. Between the trimmed V and J ends, which lost 5 bases and 4 bases, there was a span of 13 bases. Germline V lookup: CDR1 ENHRY, CDR2 SYGVKD. The method was immunoSEQ multiplex PCR; TCRdb's version includes in-frame clones alone and lacks a portion of them. Of around 100,000 clones in the sample, 80% to 90% were seen once. The sample comprised peripheral blood. This chain connects TRBV10-3 to TRBJ2-3; possibly TRBD2 for D (6 bases). The receptor was derived from an elderly woman with acute or convalescent COVID-19. This chain's CDR3 is CAISTPGLADTQYF. Written as DNA, the CDR3 is TGTGCCATCAGTACACCGGGACTGGCAGATACGCAGTATTTT.